Listed below are T cell receptor beta chains from one sample, sequenced in a study of T cell changes during pregnancy in multiple sclerosis. Measured with immunoSEQ multiplex PCR; TCRdb has only the in-frame clones, and not every one. Of about 120,000 clones in the sample, roughly 92% are singletons; the top ten hold 6.2%. Sequencing used peripheral blood, obtained before pregnancy. The receptors were gathered from a female donor with multiple sclerosis, enrolled in a pregnancy study. Both conserved end residues are part of each CDR3. D genes are given only for firm matches. Clone size is not always given. Where it is, it says once, few, many or a class for expanded clones.

V gene: TRBV6-5
J gene: TRBJ1-3
clone size: -
D gene: -
CDR3 DNA: TGTGCCAGCAACGGGGGAAGTGGAAACACCATATATTTT
CDR3 protein: CASNGGSGNTIYF

V gene: TRBV2
J gene: TRBJ2-5
clone size: -
D gene: -
CDR3 DNA: TGTGCCAGCAGTGAGAGCAGGGGTGAGACCCAGTACTTC
CDR3 protein: CASSESRGETQYF

V gene: TRBV5-6
J gene: TRBJ2-1
clone size: -
D gene: -
CDR3 DNA: TGTGCCAGCAGCCGATCCCCGGGTAGCCTTGAGTTCTTC
CDR3 protein: CASSRSPGSLEFF

V gene: TRBV11-2
J gene: TRBJ2-7
clone size: -
D gene: -
CDR3 DNA: TGTGCCAGGCCCGCTATGGGCCACGAGCAGTACTTC
CDR3 protein: CARPAMGHEQYF

V gene: TRBV10-3
J gene: TRBJ2-2
clone size: -
D gene: TRBD2
CDR3 DNA: TGTGCCATCAGTGGTGTTAGCGGGGAGAGAGGCGGGGAGCTGTTTTTT
CDR3 protein: CAISGVSGERGGELFF

V gene: TRBV5-1
J gene: TRBJ2-7
clone size: -
D gene: -
CDR3 DNA: TGCGCCAGCAGCTTGGGGGACATTGGGGGCCAGTACTTC
CDR3 protein: CASSLGDIGGQYF

V gene: TRBV6-5
J gene: TRBJ1-1
clone size: -
D gene: -
CDR3 DNA: TGTGCCAGCAGTTACTCCACGCAGGGAACTGAAGCTTTCTTT
CDR3 protein: CASSYSTQGTEAFF

V gene: TRBV14
J gene: TRBJ1-2
clone size: -
D gene: TRBD1
CDR3 DNA: TGTGCCAGCAGCATACGACAGGGAATCGTGATGAATGGCTACACCTTC
CDR3 protein: CASSIRQGIVMNGYTF

V gene: TRBV10-3
J gene: TRBJ2-5
clone size: -
D gene: TRBD2
CDR3 DNA: TGTGCCATCAGTCCGGGACTAGCGGGAGAAGAGACCCAGTACTTC
CDR3 protein: CAISPGLAGEETQYF

V gene: TRBV18
J gene: TRBJ1-2
clone size: -
D gene: TRBD1
CDR3 DNA: TGTGCCAGCTCACCGGTCGGGACAGGGGGCAACTATGGCTACACCTTC
CDR3 protein: CASSPVGTGGNYGYTF

V gene: TRBV2
J gene: TRBJ1-4
clone size: -
D gene: TRBD1
CDR3 DNA: TGTGCCAACTCGGAGGGGGCCGTTAATGAAAAACTGTTTTTT
CDR3 protein: CANSEGAVNEKLFF

V gene: TRBV25-1
J gene: TRBJ2-3
clone size: -
D gene: -
CDR3 DNA: TGTGCCAGCAGCCCCCTGGTCGGTAGCACAGATACGCAGTATTTT
CDR3 protein: CASSPLVGSTDTQYF

V gene: TRBV2
J gene: TRBJ2-2
clone size: few
D gene: TRBD2
CDR3 DNA: TGTGCCAGCAGAAAGACTAGCGGGAGGTTCACCGGGGAGCTGTTTTTT
CDR3 protein: CASRKTSGRFTGELFF

V gene: TRBV7-2
J gene: TRBJ1-2
clone size: -
D gene: -
CDR3 DNA: TGTGCCAGCAGCTTAGGGGCGCAGACCTATGGCTACACCTTC
CDR3 protein: CASSLGAQTYGYTF

V gene: TRBV18
J gene: TRBJ2-5
clone size: -
D gene: TRBD1
CDR3 DNA: TGTGCCAGCTCACCAGACATGGGACAGGGCGGGCAGACCCAGTACTTC
CDR3 protein: CASSPDMGQGGQTQYF

V gene: TRBV29-1
J gene: TRBJ2-1
clone size: -
D gene: TRBD2
CDR3 DNA: TGCAGCGTGGTAAGACTAGCGGGAGAAACTGAGCAGTTCTTC
CDR3 protein: CSVVRLAGETEQFF

V gene: TRBV14
J gene: TRBJ1-1
clone size: few
D gene: -
CDR3 DNA: TGTGCCAGCAGCCAATTCGACAGCTCCACTGAAGCTTTCTTT
CDR3 protein: CASSQFDSSTEAFF

V gene: TRBV15
J gene: TRBJ2-7
clone size: -
D gene: -
CDR3 DNA: TGTGCCACCAGCAGAGTGCCCCACTACTCCTACGAGCAGTACTTC
CDR3 protein: CATSRVPHYSYEQYF

V gene: TRBV19
J gene: TRBJ2-2
clone size: -
D gene: TRBD1
CDR3 DNA: TGTGCCAGTAGTATAGATCTGAAGGGGGCGAGGACCGGGGAGCTGTTTTTT
CDR3 protein: CASSIDLKGARTGELFF

V gene: TRBV7-9
J gene: TRBJ2-7
clone size: once
D gene: -
CDR3 DNA: TGTGCCAGCAGCCCCCCCTTCGGGGTCACGATGGAGCAGTACTTC
CDR3 protein: CASSPPFGVTMEQYF

V gene: TRBV29-1
J gene: TRBJ1-2
clone size: once
D gene: TRBD1
CDR3 DNA: TGCAGCGTTGCGACAGGGGCGAACTATGGCTACACCTTC
CDR3 protein: CSVATGANYGYTF

V gene: TRBV4-1
J gene: TRBJ2-1
clone size: -
D gene: TRBD1
CDR3 DNA: TGCGCCAGCAGCCAAGGGCAGGGGGCCTACAATGAGCAGTTCTTC
CDR3 protein: CASSQGQGAYNEQFF

V gene: TRBV2
J gene: TRBJ2-5
clone size: once
D gene: TRBD1
CDR3 DNA: TGTGCCAGCAGCAGACAGGGGACTGAAGAGACCCAGTACTTC
CDR3 protein: CASSRQGTEETQYF

V gene: TRBV21-1
J gene: TRBJ1-3
clone size: -
D gene: -
CDR3 DNA: TGTGCCAGCAGCAAACTTAAGCAGGGGATCCACACCATATATTTT
CDR3 protein: CASSKLKQGIHTIYF

V gene: TRBV13
J gene: TRBJ2-5
clone size: -
D gene: -
CDR3 DNA: TGTGCCAGCAGCTTGAGGGGGGGCGCGGGCGAGACCCAGTACTTC
CDR3 protein: CASSLRGGAGETQYF

V gene: TRBV13
J gene: TRBJ2-7
clone size: -
D gene: -
CDR3 DNA: TGTGCCAGCAGCCCTGGGAGGTTCACCTACGAGCAGTACTTC
CDR3 protein: CASSPGRFTYEQYF

V gene: TRBV19
J gene: TRBJ2-1
clone size: once
D gene: TRBD2
CDR3 DNA: TGTGCCAGTAGTCGAGCGGGGGGGCCGTTCCATGAGCAGTTCTTC
CDR3 protein: CASSRAGGPFHEQFF

V gene: TRBV6-1
J gene: TRBJ2-5
clone size: -
D gene: TRBD2
CDR3 DNA: TGTGCCAGCAGTGCGCTAGCGGGAGGGCGGGGAGAGACCCAGTACTTC
CDR3 protein: CASSALAGGRGETQYF

V gene: TRBV6-7
J gene: TRBJ2-1
clone size: -
D gene: TRBD2
CDR3 DNA: TGTGCCAGCAGTTACTCTAGGATGGGACTAGCGGGGAACAATGAGCAGTTCTTC
CDR3 protein: CASSYSRMGLAGNNEQFF

V gene: TRBV7-3
J gene: TRBJ2-5
clone size: -
D gene: TRBD2
CDR3 DNA: TGTGCCAGCAGCGCCCGGGGGGGGGATGGGGAGACCCAGTACTTC
CDR3 protein: CASSARGGDGETQYF

V gene: TRBV30
J gene: TRBJ1-1
clone size: -
D gene: -
CDR3 DNA: TGTGCCTGGAGTCCACGGTTGAACACTGAAGCTTTCTTT
CDR3 protein: CAWSPRLNTEAFF

V gene: TRBV7-9
J gene: TRBJ1-5
clone size: -
D gene: TRBD1
CDR3 DNA: TGTGCCAGCAGCGCTAGGGGGCCCAATCAGCCCCAGCATTTT
CDR3 protein: CASSARGPNQPQHF

V gene: TRBV7-9
J gene: TRBJ1-2
clone size: -
D gene: -
CDR3 DNA: TGTGCCAGCAGCTTATTCCCGGAGAACTATGGCTACACCTTC
CDR3 protein: CASSLFPENYGYTF

V gene: TRBV2
J gene: TRBJ2-3
clone size: -
D gene: TRBD1
CDR3 DNA: TGTGCCAGCAGGACAGGGGGCACAGATACGCAGTATTTT
CDR3 protein: CASRTGGTDTQYF

V gene: TRBV5-4
J gene: TRBJ2-3
clone size: -
D gene: -
CDR3 DNA: TGTGCCAGCAGCTTTCCTTCCACAGATACGCAGTATTTT
CDR3 protein: CASSFPSTDTQYF

V gene: TRBV28
J gene: TRBJ1-2
clone size: once
D gene: TRBD1
CDR3 DNA: TGTGCCAGCAGTTTAAGTACAGGGGGCAACTATGGCTACACCTTC
CDR3 protein: CASSLSTGGNYGYTF

V gene: TRBV7-8
J gene: TRBJ1-2
clone size: -
D gene: TRBD1
CDR3 DNA: TGTGCCAGCAGCTTATATGAGGGGGCACGAGGCTACACCTTC
CDR3 protein: CASSLYEGARGYTF

V gene: TRBV6-5
J gene: TRBJ2-3
clone size: -
D gene: TRBD1
CDR3 DNA: TGTGCCAGCAGGAACCGACAGGGAGGCACAGATACGCAGTATTTT
CDR3 protein: CASRNRQGGTDTQYF

V gene: TRBV18
J gene: TRBJ2-7
clone size: once
D gene: TRBD2
CDR3 DNA: TGTGCCAGCTCACCACTAGCGACTATAGCGGGCGTCTCCTACGAGCAGTACTTC
CDR3 protein: CASSPLATIAGVSYEQYF

V gene: TRBV7-9
J gene: TRBJ2-1
clone size: -
D gene: TRBD2
CDR3 DNA: TGTGCCAGCAGCCGCCGGTGGGGCGGGGGGGCTACCTACAATGAGCAGTTCTTC
CDR3 protein: CASSRRWGGGATYNEQFF

V gene: TRBV12-2
J gene: TRBJ2-7
clone size: -
D gene: -
CDR3 DNA: TGTGCAAGTCGCTTATGGTGGCCGGGAGAGCAGTACTTC
CDR3 protein: CASRLWWPGEQYF

V gene: TRBV7-8
J gene: TRBJ2-3
clone size: -
D gene: TRBD1
CDR3 DNA: TGTGCCAGCAGCTCCAGGGGGCCAGATACGCAGTATTTT
CDR3 protein: CASSSRGPDTQYF

V gene: TRBV27
J gene: TRBJ1-5
clone size: -
D gene: -
CDR3 DNA: TGTGCCAGCAGTCCCACCAGGAAAGGGGGGGGGAGCCATCAGCCCCAGCATTTT
CDR3 protein: CASSPTRKGGGSHQPQHF

V gene: TRBV28
J gene: TRBJ2-7
clone size: once
D gene: -
CDR3 DNA: TGTGCCAGCAGTCCATCGACAGGCGCTCCCTACGAGCAGTACTTC
CDR3 protein: CASSPSTGAPYEQYF

V gene: TRBV18
J gene: TRBJ1-1
clone size: -
D gene: -
CDR3 DNA: TGTGCCAGCTCACCGAACCCGGACAGCCCCTTAGGCTTT
CDR3 protein: CASSPNPDSPLGF

V gene: TRBV2
J gene: TRBJ2-7
clone size: once
D gene: -
CDR3 DNA: TGTGCCAGCACAGGGTTCTACGAGCAGTACTTC
CDR3 protein: CASTGFYEQYF

V gene: TRBV4-1
J gene: TRBJ2-3
clone size: -
D gene: TRBD1
CDR3 DNA: TGCGCCAGCAGCCTACCGACAGGGAAGCAGTATTTT
CDR3 protein: CASSLPTGKQYF

V gene: TRBV5-1
J gene: TRBJ1-6
clone size: -
D gene: TRBD1
CDR3 DNA: TGCGCCAGCAGCTTGGGACAGGGGGGAAGGTCACCCCTCCACTTT
CDR3 protein: CASSLGQGGRSPLHF